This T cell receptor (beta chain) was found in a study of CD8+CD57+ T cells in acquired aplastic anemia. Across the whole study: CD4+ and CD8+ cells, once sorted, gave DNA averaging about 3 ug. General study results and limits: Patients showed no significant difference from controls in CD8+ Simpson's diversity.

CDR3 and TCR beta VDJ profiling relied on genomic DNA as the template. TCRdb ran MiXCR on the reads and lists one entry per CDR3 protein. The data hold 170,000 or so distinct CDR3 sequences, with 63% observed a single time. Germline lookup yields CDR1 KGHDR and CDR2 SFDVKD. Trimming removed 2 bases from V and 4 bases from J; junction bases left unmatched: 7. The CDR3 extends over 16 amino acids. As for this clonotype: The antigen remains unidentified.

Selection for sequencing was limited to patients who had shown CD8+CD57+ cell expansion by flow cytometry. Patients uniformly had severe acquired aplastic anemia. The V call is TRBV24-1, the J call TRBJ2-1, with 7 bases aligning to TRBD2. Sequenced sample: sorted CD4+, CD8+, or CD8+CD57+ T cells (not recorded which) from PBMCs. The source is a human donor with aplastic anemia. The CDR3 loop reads CATSDSSGGGYNEQFF. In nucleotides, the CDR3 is TGTGCCACCAGTGATTCCTCCGGCGGGGGATACAATGAGCAGTTCTTC.